This T cell receptor (beta chain) stems from a study of PD-1 blockade in classical Hodgkin lymphoma. The study's findings and limits: TCR diversity in CD4+, not CD8+, cells rose significantly by C4D1. Those patients who began receiving nivolumab less than 1 year after ASCT had lower diversity, and they were excluded.

Sequencing was performed with immunoSEQ multiplex PCR; in TCRdb, only in-frame clones are kept and a portion is missing. Of some 64,000 clones in the sample, approximately 90% were seen once. With no exception, relapse followed autologous stem cell transplantation in all patients, and brentuximab vedotin exposure varied. The CDR3 consists of 15 residues. V shed 10 bases, J shed 2 bases, and the junction held 12 bases outside the gene matches. Per the germline V gene, CDR1 is LNHDA and CDR2 is SQIVND (reference sequence). Only a few counts were recorded for this clone. Its specificity is not known. This chain connects TRBV19 to TRBJ1-1; 8 positions match TRBD1. This receptor was identified in a human donor with classical Hodgkin lymphoma. The material was peripheral blood mononuclear cells (PBMCs), obtained at baseline. This chain's CDR3 is CATRTGPGKNTEAFF. CDR3 sequence (DNA): TGTGCCACCCGGACAGGGCCTGGTAAAAACACTGAAGCTTTCTTT.